A single sample is the source of the 30 T cell receptor beta chains below, sequenced in a study of T-cell reconstitution after alpha-beta-depleted transplantation in children. Unique molecular identifiers featured in how the TCRbeta library was prepared. TCRdb reprocessed the PCR reads via MiXCR and lists one record per CDR3 protein. There are around 78,000 distinct CDR3 sequences in the sample; about 7% occur only once, and around 2.5% lies in the top ten. The material sequenced was PBMCs from the stem cell graft donor, taken from the stem cell graft. The receptors shown here come from a human donor who donated a stem cell graft to a child with acute lymphoblastic leukemia.

The chain carries TRBV12-3 or TRBV12-4 and TRBJ2-5; maybe TRBD1 (6 bases). Trimming removed 7 bases from V and 4 bases from J, with 13 bases in between. The CDR3 sequence is 13 residues long. CDR3 loop: CASTPRGGETQYF. CDR3 DNA sequence: TGTGCCAGCACCCCCAGGGGTGGAGAGACCCAGTACTTC.

The chain is built from TRBV19 and TRBJ1-1, with a weak D call TRBD1 (6 bases). Deletions cut 8 bases from V and 0 bases from J, with 16 bases between. Per germline, CDR1 LNHDA and CDR2 SQIVND (reference sequence). The CDR3 is made up of 15 amino acids. The CDR3 loop is CASPRPGALNTEAFF. In DNA form, the CDR3 reads TGTGCCAGTCCAAGGCCAGGGGCCCTGAACACTGAAGCTTTCTTT.

The rearrangement links TRBV12-3 or TRBV12-4 to TRBJ2-3; 7 bases align to TRBD2. V shed 4 bases and J 6 bases; nucleotides not matched to a gene: 10. The CDR3 is 15 residues long. The CDR3 loop is CASSSTTIGGDTQYF. CDR3 bases: TGTGCCAGCAGTTCCACTACTATCGGGGGGGATACGCAGTATTTT.

The sample holds many counts of this clonotype. The chain links TRBV7-2 to TRBJ2-7, with 9 bases matching TRBD2. J was trimmed by 5 bases and V by 6 bases; bases with no gene match: 2. This CDR3 has 12 residues. Germline V gene sequence: CDR1 SGHTA, CDR2 FQGNSA. CDR3 sequence reads: CASSIAGDEQYF. In DNA form, the CDR3 reads TGTGCCAGCAGTATAGCGGGGGACGAGCAGTACTTC.

This clonotype was seen many times. This rearrangement joins TRBV27 to TRBJ1-6, with a tentative D call TRBD1 (6 bases). Deletions cut 4 bases from V and 10 bases from J, with 14 bases between. The CDR3 length is 14 residues. Germline V gene lookup returns CDR1 MNHEY and CDR2 SMNVEV (reference sequence). CDR3 bases: TGTGCCAGCAGTTCCAGGGAAACAGGGTCACCCCTCCACTTT. Translation: CASSSRETGSPLHF.

This clonotype was seen repeatedly, ten times or more. The chain carries TRBV20-1 and TRBJ1-1, with 8 bases fitting TRBD1. This CDR3 has 13 amino acids. Germline trimming cut 2 bases from V and 6 bases from J; bases unmatched to any gene: 5. Germline CDR1 is DFQATT and CDR2 is SNEGSKA (reference sequence). The CDR3 DNA sequence: TGCAGTGCTAGAAGACAGGGGATATCTGAAGCTTTCTTT. Its protein product is CSARRQGISEAFF.

This clonotype was seen at least ten times. This chain links TRBV3-1 with TRBJ1-2; 7 bases align to TRBD1. The V and J ends lost 4 bases and 6 bases, in that order; junction bases with no gene match: 11. The CDR3 contains 15 residues. Germline loops: CDR1 LGHDT, CDR2 YNNKEL (reference sequence). Written as DNA, the CDR3 is TGTGCCAGCAGCCCCTCGCGGGACAGAAAAGATGGCTACACCTTC. Its translation is CASSPSRDRKDGYTF.

This clonotype was recorded at least ten times. This chain uses TRBV7-9 with TRBJ1-4; D unresolved. The germline V gene has CDR1 SEHNR and CDR2 FQNEAQ (reference sequence). V was trimmed by 3 bases and J by 0 bases, leaving 8 bases between them. The CDR3 sequence is 15 residues long. In DNA form, the CDR3 reads TGTGCCAGCAGCTTCCCCGGAGCAACTAATGAAAAACTGTTTTTT. Encoded protein: CASSFPGATNEKLFF.

This clonotype was observed many times. The chain combines TRBV27 with TRBJ1-2; maybe TRBD1 (6 bases). The CDR3 covers 16 residues. Trimming left V 1 base short and J 4 bases short, with 16 bases between. The germline V gene encodes CDR1 MNHEY and CDR2 SMNVEV (reference sequence). The CDR3 here is CASSLYPRGLGYGYTF. In DNA form, the CDR3 reads TGTGCCAGCAGTTTATATCCCCGGGGGCTGGGCTATGGCTACACCTTC.

This clonotype was counted ten times or more. The chain recombines TRBV27 with TRBJ2-7; 7 nucleotides align to TRBD2. CDR3 length: 13 residues. The trim removed 5 bases at V and 5 bases at J, leaving 6 bases unmatched. The V gene's germline CDR1 is MNHEY and CDR2 SMNVEV (reference sequence). The CDR3 reads CASSRGSNHEQYF. CDR3 DNA sequence: TGTGCCAGCAGTCGCGGGAGTAACCACGAGCAGTACTTC.

This clonotype has ten or more counts. The chain has TRBV7-3 and TRBJ2-1, with 8 bases that match TRBD2. The CDR3 consists of 15 residues. Unmatched junction bases numbered 7, after V lost 5 bases and J lost 4 bases. Germline CDR1 SGHTA, CDR2 FQGTGA. The CDR3 DNA reads TGTGCCAGCAGCCCGGGGGGGAGGGGGTACAATGAGCAGTTCTTC. Protein product: CASSPGGRGYNEQFF. The whole variable domain, remainder taken from reference TRBV7-3 and TRBJ2-1, is GAGVSQTPSNKVTEKGKYVELRCDPISGHTALYWYRQSLGQGPEFLIYFQGTGAADDSGLPNDRFFAVRPEGSVSTLKIQRTERGDSAVYLCASSPGGRGYNEQFFGPGTRLTVL.

This clonotype was found many times. The chain combines TRBV18 with TRBJ1-5, with D unresolved. The CDR3 totals 15 residues. The V gene's germline CDR1 is KGHSH and CDR2 LQKENI. V lost 6 bases, J lost 0 bases, and 12 bases lay in between. In DNA, the CDR3 is TGTGCCAGCTCCCGACGGGCGGATAGCAATCAGCCCCAGCATTTT. Its translation is CASSRRADSNQPQHF.

This clonotype was seen many times. This chain uses TRBV5-1 with TRBJ2-7; 8 nucleotides line up with TRBD1. V was pared by 5 bases and J by 4 bases, with 8 bases of the junction left unmatched. From germline, CDR1 is SGHRS and CDR2 YFSETQ. The CDR3 runs to 14 residues. CDR3 nucleotides: TGCGCCAGCAGGTTCGGGCAGGGGGCTTACGAGCAGTACTTC. This translates into CASRFGQGAYEQYF.

The gene calls are TRBV10-3 and TRBJ2-1; TRBD2 matches 7 bases. Per germline, CDR1 ENHRY and CDR2 SYGVKD. The CDR3 loop spans 12 amino acids. The V gene end was trimmed by 8 bases and the J gene end by 6 bases; junction bases not matched to a gene: 4. The chain's CDR3 is CAIGEGTNEQFF. For the CDR3, the DNA is TGTGCCATCGGGGAGGGGACCAATGAGCAGTTCTTC.

This clonotype was seen ten or more times. The V call is TRBV5-1, the J call TRBJ2-3, with TRBD1 matching 8 bases. Germline CDR1 reads SGHRS; CDR2 reads YFSETQ. V trimming: 3 bases; J trimming: 0 bases; junction bases outside the gene matches: 9. This CDR3 comprises 17 residues. The CDR3 DNA reads TGCGCCAGCAGCTGGAGACAGGGGATTATGAGCACAGATACGCAGTATTTT. This codes for CASSWRQGIMSTDTQYF.

This clonotype showed up many times. V gene TRBV6-5 combines with J gene TRBJ2-1; TRBD2 is a possible D gene (6 bases). The germline V gene has CDR1 MNHEY and CDR2 SVGAGI. CDR3 length: 12 amino acids. V gave up 10 bases and J gave up 3 bases, with 10 bases separating them. Written as DNA, the CDR3 is TGTGCCACGGGACTTCTCTACAATGAGCAGTTCTTC. This codes for CATGLLYNEQFF.

Ten or more counts support this clonotype. The chain carries TRBV5-6 and TRBJ1-2; D is ambiguous. V shed 6 bases and J shed 8 bases, with 11 bases lying between them. This CDR3 region has 11 residues. Germline lookup yields CDR1 SGHDT and CDR2 YYEEEE. The CDR3 protein is CASKNTAGYTF. The CDR3 nucleotides read TGTGCCAGCAAAAACACCGCCGGCTACACCTTC.

This clonotype was observed many times. The CDR3 is CASSITGRQQPQHF. The CDR3 region has the DNA TGTGCCAGCAGTATTACAGGGAGGCAGCAGCCCCAGCATTTT. The chain has TRBV12-3 or TRBV12-4 and TRBJ1-5, with D possibly TRBD1 on 6 matching bases. This CDR3 is built from 14 residues. Trimming removed 5 bases at V and 7 bases at J, with 15 bases between.

Many counts were recorded for this clonotype. This chain connects TRBV3-1 to TRBJ2-2; D gene ambiguous. The CDR3 totals 14 residues. The V end lost 3 bases, the J end lost 6 bases, and 11 bases lay between the germline ends. Germline CDR1 reads LGHDT; CDR2 reads YNNKEL (reference sequence). CDR3 sequence (DNA): TGTGCCAGCAGCCACTTAAAGGGTCCCGGGGAGCTGTTTTTT. Its translation: CASSHLKGPGELFF.

This clonotype was observed a few times. The chain couples TRBV27 to TRBJ2-5; D ambiguous. The CDR3 consists of 16 residues. Trimming took 5 bases from V and 2 from J, leaving 18 bases between them. Per the germline V gene, CDR1 is MNHEY and CDR2 is SMNVEV (reference sequence). For the CDR3, the DNA is TGTGCCAGCAGTCCGCGAAACCAGCAGAGTCAAGAGACCCAGTACTTC. Amino acids: CASSPRNQQSQETQYF.

This clonotype was counted at least ten times. The V and J genes are TRBV11-2 and TRBJ2-4; TRBD1 is a possible D gene (7 bases). Germline values: CDR1 SGHAT, CDR2 FQNNGV. V was clipped by 2 bases and J by 1 base, with 12 bases between them. The CDR3 totals 16 residues. The CDR3, as DNA: TGTGCCAGCAGCTTATCGGCAGGGGGGGCCAAAAACATTCAGTACTTC. The encoded protein is CASSLSAGGAKNIQYF. The full variable domain, rest sourced from reference TRBV11-2 and TRBJ2-4, is EAGVAQSPRYKIIEKRQSVAFWCNPISGHATLYWYQQILGQGPKLLIQFQNNGVVDDSQLPKDRFSAERLKGVDSTLKIQPAKLEDSAVYLCASSLSAGGAKNIQYFGAGTRLSVL.

The V call is TRBV5-5, the J call TRBJ1-4, with TRBD1 identical over 7 bases. The CDR3 sequence is 15 residues long. V gave up 4 bases and J gave up 6 bases; unmatched junction bases: 9. Germline V gene lookup returns CDR1 SGHKS and CDR2 YYEKEE (reference sequence). CDR3 bases: TGTGCCAGCAGCCTAGCAGACAGGGCGGATGAAAAACTGTTTTTT. Protein sequence: CASSLADRADEKLFF.

In its sample, this clonotype was seen many times. The J gene is TRBJ1-1, the V gene TRBV5-1; D unresolved. Trimming removed 4 bases from V and 1 base from J, with 8 bases in between. CDR3 length: 13 residues. Germline values: CDR1 SGHRS, CDR2 YFSETQ. The CDR3 loop is CASSAGSNTEAFF. The DNA for the CDR3 is TGCGCCAGCAGCGCTGGGTCGAACACTGAAGCTTTCTTT.

This clonotype was observed many times. The rearrangement uses TRBV4-3 and TRBJ1-5; D is uncertain. V lost 1 base and J 3 bases, leaving 10 bases between the germline ends. Germline CDR1 and CDR2: LGHNA and YSLEER. This CDR3 comprises 15 residues. The DNA for the CDR3 is TGCGCCAGCAGCCAAGCAAGAGCTGACAATCAGCCCCAGCATTTT. Translated: CASSQARADNQPQHF.

This clonotype was detected ten times or more. The V and J genes are TRBV12-3 or TRBV12-4 and TRBJ1-2; weak D call: TRBD1 (5 bases). V was shortened by 3 bases and J by 5 bases, with 13 bases between the two germline ends. This CDR3 has 14 amino acids. The DNA for the CDR3 is TGTGCCAGCAGTTTCGGGCAGGGCGGGTATGGCTACACCTTC. Amino acid sequence: CASSFGQGGYGYTF.

CDR3 DNA: TGTGCCAGCAGTCGCTTACGGGATACGCAGTATTTT. This codes for CASSRLRDTQYF. The rearrangement joins TRBV27 to TRBJ2-3; D unclear. The V end lost 5 bases, the J end lost 6 bases, and 9 bases lay between the germline ends. CDR1 and CDR2 (germline): MNHEY, SMNVEV (reference sequence). This CDR3 region has 12 residues.

This clonotype was recorded many times. CDR3 DNA: TGTGCCAGCAGTTTAGCGGCAGGGTTCGATGAGCAGTTCTTC. Encoded protein: CASSLAAGFDEQFF. The chain joins TRBV27 to TRBJ2-1; D might be TRBD1 (5 bases). This CDR3 has 14 residues. The ends were cut back, 2 bases at V and 8 bases at J, with 13 bases in the middle. In germline, CDR1 is MNHEY, CDR2 SMNVEV (reference sequence).

This clonotype occurred a few times. This rearrangement joins TRBV19 to TRBJ1-3; maybe TRBD1 (5 bases). The CDR3 runs to 16 residues. Trimming removed 3 bases from V and 0 bases from J, with 12 bases in between. Germline lookup yields CDR1 LNHDA and CDR2 SQIVND (reference sequence). CDR3 sequence: CASSMGRMGSGNTIYF. The CDR3 bases are TGTGCCAGTAGTATGGGACGGATGGGCTCTGGAAACACCATATATTTT.

In this sample, this clonotype turned up many times. The V and J genes are TRBV3-1 and TRBJ1-1; D not resolved. V was trimmed by 0 bases and J by 4 bases, leaving 3 bases between them. Germline assignment: CDR1 LGHDT and CDR2 YNNKEL (reference sequence). This CDR3 is 12 amino acids long. The CDR3 DNA sequence: TGTGCCAGCAGCCAAGATATCACTGAAGCTTTCTTT. Its translation: CASSQDITEAFF.

This clonotype was seen at least ten times. This chain connects TRBV3-1 to TRBJ1-5, with 8 nucleotides matching TRBD1. Germline loops: CDR1 LGHDT, CDR2 YNNKEL (reference sequence). There are 15 residues in the CDR3. The V gene end was trimmed by 1 base and the J gene end by 8 bases; junction bases not matched to a gene: 7. This CDR3 reads CASSQGTGIFEPQHF. CDR3 sequence (DNA): TGTGCCAGCAGCCAAGGGACAGGGATTTTCGAGCCCCAGCATTTT.